What follows describes a single T cell receptor (beta chain). Its antigen is currently unknown. Clones were read by immunoSEQ multiplex PCR, and TCRdb kept only the in-frame ones, dropping some. The top ten hold about 1.2% of the sample, which has 90,000 to 120,000 clones, more than 85% seen once. CDR1 and CDR2 from the germline V gene are SGHRS and YFSETQ. V was shortened by 1 base and J by 0 bases, with 10 bases between the two germline ends. This CDR3 spans 15 amino acids. This specimen comes from a study of OX40 agonist ivuxolimab in advanced cancers. Study context: In three patients, partial responses were observed, one with hepatocellular carcinoma and two with cutaneous melanoma.

Overall study results and limits: The study found that CD8+ T cells averaged more expanded clones than CD4+.

The V gene is TRBV5-1, the J gene TRBJ2-5; a possible D gene is TRBD1 (5 bases). The source material was CD4+ or CD8+ T cells sorted from blood, sampled in a trial of the OX40 agonist ivuxolimab. The sequence was obtained from an adult with an advanced solid tumor such as melanoma, head and neck, liver or kidney cancer. The CDR3 is CASSLQSGYQETQYF. The CDR3 DNA reads TGCGCCAGCAGCTTGCAATCAGGGTACCAAGAGACCCAGTACTTC.